The rows below give T cell receptor beta chains drawn from one sample of a study of PD-1 blockade in mismatch repair-deficient tumors. Using immunoSEQ multiplex PCR, the repertoire was profiled, and TCRdb retains in-frame clones only, with some absent. The repertoire holds about 51,000 clones, around 82% seen once, with 2.5% to 4% in the top ten. The sample here was peripheral blood, taken 4 weeks after starting pembrolizumab. The receptor source for this set is an adult with mismatch repair-deficient cancer. CDR3s include the opening cysteine and the closing phenylalanine or tryptophan. D genes are given only for firm matches.

J	V	length	D	CDR3
TRBJ1-1	TRBV2	11	NA	CASSGVSAAFF
TRBJ2-1	TRBV5-5	13	NA	CASSTNPSNEQFF
TRBJ2-5	TRBV29-1	17	NA	CSVEEGWRATTRETQYF
TRBJ2-1	TRBV7-2	14	NA	CASSSRSSYNEQFF
TRBJ2-7	TRBV2	13	NA	CASSGDLSYEQYF
TRBJ2-5	TRBV5-6	11	NA	CASSFRETQYF
TRBJ2-7	TRBV7-9	15	TRBD2	CASSSGLAGGSEQYF
TRBJ2-1	TRBV6-1	13	TRBD2	CASVSGRTNEQFF
TRBJ2-7	TRBV11-3	16	TRBD2	CASSLMTSSNSYEQYF
TRBJ1-1	TRBV30	14	NA	CAWGPGLADTEAFF
TRBJ2-1	TRBV19	16	NA	CASSKNPTLSGNEQFF
TRBJ2-7	TRBV28	11	NA	CASSLGAEQYF